This T cell receptor beta chain comes out of a study of graft-versus-host responses after intestinal transplantation. Notes on this clone: The antigen remains undetermined.

The CDR3 loop spans 13 amino acids. Trimming pared 4 bases from V and 6 bases from J, leaving 12 bases between. CDR1 and CDR2 from the germline V gene are SGDLS and YYNGEE. General study findings and limits: In recipient marrow, GvH clones were found, and some appeared first in ileum or blood.

Some clones are missing from TCRdb's copy, which holds only in-frame ones; the method was immunoSEQ multiplex PCR. The data hold 80,000 to 100,000 clones, with around nine tenths observed a single time. The material sequenced was unstimulated CD4+ T cells sorted from spleen or lymph node cells, taken before intestinal transplant. The chain recombines TRBV9 with TRBJ2-3; D is possibly TRBD1 (6 bases). This clonotype was sampled from a human donor who received an intestinal transplant. CDR3 coding DNA: TGTGCCAGCAGCCCCAGGGGTAGGGATACGCAGTATTTT. Amino acids: CASSPRGRDTQYF.